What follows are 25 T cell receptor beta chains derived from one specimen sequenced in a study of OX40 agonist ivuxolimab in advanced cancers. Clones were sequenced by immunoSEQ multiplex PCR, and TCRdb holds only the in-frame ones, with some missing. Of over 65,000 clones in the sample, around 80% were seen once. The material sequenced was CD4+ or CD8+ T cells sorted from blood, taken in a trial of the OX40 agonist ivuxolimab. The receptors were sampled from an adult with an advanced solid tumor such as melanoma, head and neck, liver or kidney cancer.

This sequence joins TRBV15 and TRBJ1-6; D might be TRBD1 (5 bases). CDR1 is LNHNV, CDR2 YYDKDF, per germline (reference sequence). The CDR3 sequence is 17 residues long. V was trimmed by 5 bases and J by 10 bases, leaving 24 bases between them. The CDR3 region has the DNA TGTGCCACCAGCCCCGTAGTGTTAGGGGTGATTAAATCACCCCTCCACTTT. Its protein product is CATSPVVLGVIKSPLHF.

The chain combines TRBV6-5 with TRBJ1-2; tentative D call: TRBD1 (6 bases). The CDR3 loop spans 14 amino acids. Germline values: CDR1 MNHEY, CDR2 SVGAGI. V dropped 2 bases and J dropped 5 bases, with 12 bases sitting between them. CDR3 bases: TGTGCCAGCAGTTACCAAACAGGGAATTATGGCTACACCTTC. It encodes CASSYQTGNYGYTF.

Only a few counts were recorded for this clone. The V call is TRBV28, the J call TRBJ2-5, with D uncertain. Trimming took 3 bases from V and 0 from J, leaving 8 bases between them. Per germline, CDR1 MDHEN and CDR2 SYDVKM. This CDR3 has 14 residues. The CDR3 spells CASSLDFYQETQYF. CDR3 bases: TGTGCCAGCAGTTTGGATTTCTACCAAGAGACCCAGTACTTC. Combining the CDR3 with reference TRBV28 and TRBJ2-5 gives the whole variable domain DVKVTQSSRYLVKRTGEKVFLECVQDMDHENMFWYRQDPGLGLRLIYFSYDVKMKEKGDIPEGYSVSREKKERFSLILESASTNQTSMYLCASSLDFYQETQYFGPGTRLLVL.

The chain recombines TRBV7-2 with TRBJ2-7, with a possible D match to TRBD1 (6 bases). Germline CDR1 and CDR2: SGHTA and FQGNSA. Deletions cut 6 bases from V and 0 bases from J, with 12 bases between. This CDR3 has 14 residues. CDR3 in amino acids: CASSTTGNSYEQYF. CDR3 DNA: TGTGCCAGCAGTACCACAGGGAACTCCTACGAGCAGTACTTC.

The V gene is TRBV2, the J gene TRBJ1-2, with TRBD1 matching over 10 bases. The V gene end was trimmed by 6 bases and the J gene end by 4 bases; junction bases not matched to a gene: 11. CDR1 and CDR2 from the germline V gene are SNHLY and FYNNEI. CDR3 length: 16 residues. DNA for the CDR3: TGTGCCAGCAGCCCCGTAACCGGGACAGGGGCCTATGGCTACACCTTC. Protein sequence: CASSPVTGTGAYGYTF.

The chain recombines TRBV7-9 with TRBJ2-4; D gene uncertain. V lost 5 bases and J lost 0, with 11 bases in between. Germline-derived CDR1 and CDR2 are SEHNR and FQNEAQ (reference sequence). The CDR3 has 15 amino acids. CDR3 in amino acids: CASSLDSSAKNIQYF. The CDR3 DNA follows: TGTGCCAGCAGCCTCGACTCCTCAGCCAAAAACATTCAGTACTTC.

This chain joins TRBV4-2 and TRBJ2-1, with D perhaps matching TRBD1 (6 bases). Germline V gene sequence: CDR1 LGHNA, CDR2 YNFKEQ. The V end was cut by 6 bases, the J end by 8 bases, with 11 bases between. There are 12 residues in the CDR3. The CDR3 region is CASRQNRDEQFF. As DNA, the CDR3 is TGTGCCAGCAGACAAAACAGGGATGAGCAGTTCTTC.

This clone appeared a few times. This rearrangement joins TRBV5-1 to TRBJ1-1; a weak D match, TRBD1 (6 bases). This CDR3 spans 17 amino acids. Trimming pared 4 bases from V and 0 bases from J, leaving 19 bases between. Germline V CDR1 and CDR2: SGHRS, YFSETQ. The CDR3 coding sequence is TGCGCCAGCAGCCAGGGGAACCCAACCCACGTGAACACTGAAGCTTTCTTT. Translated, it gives CASSQGNPTHVNTEAFF. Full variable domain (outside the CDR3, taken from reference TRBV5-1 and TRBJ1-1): KAGVTQTPRYLIKTRGQQVTLSCSPISGHRSVSWYQQTPGQGLQFLFEYFSETQRNKGNFPGRFSGRQFSNSRSEMNVSTLELGDSALYLCASSQGNPTHVNTEAFFGQGTRLTVV.

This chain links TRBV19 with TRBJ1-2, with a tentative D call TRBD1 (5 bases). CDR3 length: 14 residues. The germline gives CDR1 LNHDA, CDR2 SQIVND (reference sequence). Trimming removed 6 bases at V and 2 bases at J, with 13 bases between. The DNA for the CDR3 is TGTGCCAGTAGACATGACAGTGTGAACTATGGCTACACCTTC. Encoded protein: CASRHDSVNYGYTF. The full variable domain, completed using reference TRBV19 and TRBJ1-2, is DGGITQSPKYLFRKEGQNVTLSCEQNLNHDAMYWYRQDPGQGLRLIYYSQIVNDFQKGDIAEGYSVSREKKESFPLTVTSAQKNPTAFYLCASRHDSVNYGYTFGSGTRLTVV.

The CDR3 DNA is TGTGCCAGCAGCCAAGAGAGAGGGAGACCCTCCTACGAGCAGTACTTC. This translates into CASSQERGRPSYEQYF. The rearrangement joins TRBV5-4 to TRBJ2-7, with a tentative D call TRBD2 (5 bases). Trimming took off 4 bases at V and 0 bases at J, with 17 bases between the two ends. The CDR3 runs to 16 residues. Germline CDR1 reads SGHNT; CDR2 reads YYREEE (reference sequence).

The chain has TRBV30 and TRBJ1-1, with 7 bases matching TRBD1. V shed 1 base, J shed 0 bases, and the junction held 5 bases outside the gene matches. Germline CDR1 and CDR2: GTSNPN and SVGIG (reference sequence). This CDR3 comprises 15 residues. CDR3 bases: TGTGCCTGGAGTGGGACAGGACGATTGAACACTGAAGCTTTCTTT. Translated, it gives CAWSGTGRLNTEAFF.

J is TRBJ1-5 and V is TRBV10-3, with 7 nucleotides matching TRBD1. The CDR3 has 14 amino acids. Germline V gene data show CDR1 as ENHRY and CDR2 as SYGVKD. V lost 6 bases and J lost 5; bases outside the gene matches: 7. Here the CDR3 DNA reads TGTGCCATCAGGGCCGGGACAGAGGATCAGCCCCAGCATTTT. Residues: CAIRAGTEDQPQHF.

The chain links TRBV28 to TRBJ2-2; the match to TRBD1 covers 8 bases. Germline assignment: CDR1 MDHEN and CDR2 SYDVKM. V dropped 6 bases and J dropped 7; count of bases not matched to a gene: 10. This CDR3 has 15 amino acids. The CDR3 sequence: CASRGTGGMSGELFF. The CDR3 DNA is TGTGCCAGCAGGGGTACAGGGGGTATGAGCGGGGAGCTGTTTTTT.

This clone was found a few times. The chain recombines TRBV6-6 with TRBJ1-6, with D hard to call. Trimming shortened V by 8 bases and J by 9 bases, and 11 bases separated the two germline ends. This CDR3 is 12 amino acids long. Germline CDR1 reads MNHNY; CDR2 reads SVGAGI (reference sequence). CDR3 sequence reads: CASAHRTSPLHF. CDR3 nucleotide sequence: TGTGCCAGCGCACACCGTACTTCACCCCTCCACTTT.

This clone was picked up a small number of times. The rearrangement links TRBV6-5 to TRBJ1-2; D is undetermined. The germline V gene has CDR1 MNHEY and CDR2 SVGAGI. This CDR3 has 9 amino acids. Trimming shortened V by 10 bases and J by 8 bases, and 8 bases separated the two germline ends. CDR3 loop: CATFLGYTF. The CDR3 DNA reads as TGTGCCACCTTCCTGGGCTACACCTTC.

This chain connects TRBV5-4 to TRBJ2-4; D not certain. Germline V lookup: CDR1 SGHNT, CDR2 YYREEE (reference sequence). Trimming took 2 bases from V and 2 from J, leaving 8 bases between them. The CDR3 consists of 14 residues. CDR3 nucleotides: TGTGCCAGCAGCTTTCCCAGTACCAAAAACATTCAGTACTTC. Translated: CASSFPSTKNIQYF.

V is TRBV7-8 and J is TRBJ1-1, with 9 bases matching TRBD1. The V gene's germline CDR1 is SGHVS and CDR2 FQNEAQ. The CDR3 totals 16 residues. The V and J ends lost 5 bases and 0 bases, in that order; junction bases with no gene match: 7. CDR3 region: CASSPTGGPLNTEAFF. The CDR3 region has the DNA TGTGCCAGCAGCCCAACAGGGGGCCCCTTGAACACTGAAGCTTTCTTT.

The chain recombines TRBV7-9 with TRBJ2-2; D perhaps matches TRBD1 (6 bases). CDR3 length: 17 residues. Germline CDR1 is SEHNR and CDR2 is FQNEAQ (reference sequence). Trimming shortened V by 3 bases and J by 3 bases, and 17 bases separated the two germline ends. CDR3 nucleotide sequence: TGTGCCAGCAGCTTCCAAAGGGGCAGGGGAGACACCGGGGAGCTGTTTTTT. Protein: CASSFQRGRGDTGELFF.

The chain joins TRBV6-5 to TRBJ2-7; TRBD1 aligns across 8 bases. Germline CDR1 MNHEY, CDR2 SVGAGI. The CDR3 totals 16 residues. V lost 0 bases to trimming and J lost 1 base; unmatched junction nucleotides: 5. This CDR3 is CASSYSTRGLSYEQYF. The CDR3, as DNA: TGTGCCAGCAGTTACTCGACCAGGGGGCTATCCTACGAGCAGTACTTC.

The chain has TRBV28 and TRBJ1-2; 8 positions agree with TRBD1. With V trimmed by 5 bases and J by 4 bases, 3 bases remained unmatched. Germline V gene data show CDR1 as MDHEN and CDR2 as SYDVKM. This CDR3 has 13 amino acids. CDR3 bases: TGTGCCAGCAGTCCAGGGGGCGGCTATGGCTACACCTTC. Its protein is CASSPGGGYGYTF.

Here the CDR3 reads CASSTLAGVNEQFF. CDR3 DNA sequence: TGTGCCAGTAGTACATTAGCGGGAGTCAATGAGCAGTTCTTC. The chain carries TRBV19 and TRBJ2-1, with TRBD2 identical over 9 bases. This CDR3 has 14 residues. Trimming took 4 bases from V and 6 from J; bases not matched to a gene: 4. CDR1 and CDR2 from the germline V gene are LNHDA and SQIVND (reference sequence). The full variable domain, with the rest looked up from reference TRBV19 and TRBJ2-1, is DGGITQSPKYLFRKEGQNVTLSCEQNLNHDAMYWYRQDPGQGLRLIYYSQIVNDFQKGDIAEGYSVSREKKESFPLTVTSAQKNPTAFYLCASSTLAGVNEQFFGPGTRLTVL.

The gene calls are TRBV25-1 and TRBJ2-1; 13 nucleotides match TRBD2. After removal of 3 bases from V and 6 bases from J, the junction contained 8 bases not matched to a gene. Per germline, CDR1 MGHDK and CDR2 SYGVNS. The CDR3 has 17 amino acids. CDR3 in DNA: TGTGCCAGCAGTGAGCAACGCCGGACTAGCGGGAGCAATGAGCAGTTCTTC. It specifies CASSEQRRTSGSNEQFF.

The chain's CDR3 is CASSQYLWGKQPQHF. CDR3 bases: TGCGCCAGCAGCCAGTACCTGTGGGGGAAACAGCCCCAGCATTTT. The V and J genes are TRBV4-3 and TRBJ1-5; D might be TRBD1 (5 bases). Germline V gene lookup returns CDR1 LGHNA and CDR2 YSLEER. The CDR3 is 15 residues long. Trimming shortened V by 3 bases and J by 7 bases, and 16 bases separated the two germline ends.

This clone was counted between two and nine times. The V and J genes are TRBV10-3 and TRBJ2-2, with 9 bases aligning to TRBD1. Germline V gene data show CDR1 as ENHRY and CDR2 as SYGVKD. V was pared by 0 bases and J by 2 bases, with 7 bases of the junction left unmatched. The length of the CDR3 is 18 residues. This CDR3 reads CAISESPGQGGNTGELFF. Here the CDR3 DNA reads TGTGCCATCAGTGAGTCCCCGGGACAGGGCGGAAACACCGGGGAGCTGTTTTTT.

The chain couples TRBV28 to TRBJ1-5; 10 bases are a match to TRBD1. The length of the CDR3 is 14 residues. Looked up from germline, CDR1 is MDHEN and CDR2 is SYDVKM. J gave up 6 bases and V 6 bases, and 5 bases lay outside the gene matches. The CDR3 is CASSSGTGVQPQHF. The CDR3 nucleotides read TGTGCCAGCAGCTCCGGGACAGGGGTTCAGCCCCAGCATTTT.